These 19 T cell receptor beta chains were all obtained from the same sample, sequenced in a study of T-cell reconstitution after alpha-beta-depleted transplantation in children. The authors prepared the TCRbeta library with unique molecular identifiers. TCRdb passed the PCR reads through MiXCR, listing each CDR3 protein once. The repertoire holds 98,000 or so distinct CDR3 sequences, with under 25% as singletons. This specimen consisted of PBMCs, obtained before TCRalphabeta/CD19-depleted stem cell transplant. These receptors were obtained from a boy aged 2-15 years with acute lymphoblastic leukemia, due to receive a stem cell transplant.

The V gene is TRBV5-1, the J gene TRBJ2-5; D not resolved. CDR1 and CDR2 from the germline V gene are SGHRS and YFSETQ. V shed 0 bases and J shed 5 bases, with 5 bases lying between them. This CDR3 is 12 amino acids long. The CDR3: CASSLGEETQYF. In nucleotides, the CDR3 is TGCGCCAGCAGCTTGGGAGAGGAGACCCAGTACTTC.

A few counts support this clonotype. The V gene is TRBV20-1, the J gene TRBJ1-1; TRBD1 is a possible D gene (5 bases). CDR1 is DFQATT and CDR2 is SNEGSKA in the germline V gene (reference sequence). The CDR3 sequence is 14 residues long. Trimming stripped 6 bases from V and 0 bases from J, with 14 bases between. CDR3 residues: CSAIPGRMNTEAFF. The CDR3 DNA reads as TGCAGTGCCATACCGGGACGGATGAACACTGAAGCTTTCTTT.

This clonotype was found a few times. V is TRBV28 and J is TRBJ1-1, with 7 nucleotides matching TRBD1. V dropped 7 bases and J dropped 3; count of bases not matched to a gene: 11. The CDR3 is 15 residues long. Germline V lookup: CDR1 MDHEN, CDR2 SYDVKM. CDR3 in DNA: TGTGCCAGCACCCTCCAGACAGGGTTGGACACTGAAGCTTTCTTT. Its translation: CASTLQTGLDTEAFF.

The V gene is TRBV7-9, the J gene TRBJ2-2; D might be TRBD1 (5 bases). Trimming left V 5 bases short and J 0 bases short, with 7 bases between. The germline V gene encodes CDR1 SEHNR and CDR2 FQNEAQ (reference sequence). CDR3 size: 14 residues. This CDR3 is CASSPTANTGELFF. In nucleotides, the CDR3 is TGTGCCAGCAGCCCGACAGCGAACACCGGGGAGCTGTTTTTT.

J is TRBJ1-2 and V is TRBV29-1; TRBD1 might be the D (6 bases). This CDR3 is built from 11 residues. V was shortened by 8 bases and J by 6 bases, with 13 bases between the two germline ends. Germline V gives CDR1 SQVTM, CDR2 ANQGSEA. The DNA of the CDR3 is TGCAGCTTCCTCCAGGGGAATGGCTACACCTTC. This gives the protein CSFLQGNGYTF.

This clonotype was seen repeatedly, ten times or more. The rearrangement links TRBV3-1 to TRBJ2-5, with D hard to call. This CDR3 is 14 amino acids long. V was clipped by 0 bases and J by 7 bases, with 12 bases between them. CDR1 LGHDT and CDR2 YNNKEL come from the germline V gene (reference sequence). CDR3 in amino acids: CASSQEGKMRTQYF. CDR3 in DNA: TGTGCCAGCAGCCAAGAGGGGAAGATGAGGACCCAGTACTTC.

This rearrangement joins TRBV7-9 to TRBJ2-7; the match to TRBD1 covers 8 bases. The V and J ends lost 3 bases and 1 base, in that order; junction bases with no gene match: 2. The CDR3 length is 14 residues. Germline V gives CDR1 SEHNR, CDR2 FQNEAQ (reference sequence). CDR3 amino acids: CASSLGQASYEQYF. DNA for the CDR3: TGTGCCAGCAGCTTGGGACAGGCTTCCTACGAGCAGTACTTC. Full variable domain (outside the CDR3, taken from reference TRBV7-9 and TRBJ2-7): DTGVSQNPRHKITKRGQNVTFRCDPISEHNRLYWYRQTLGQGPEFLTYFQNEAQLEKSRLLSDRFSAERPKGSFSTLEIQRTEQGDSAMYLCASSLGQASYEQYFGPGTRLTVT.

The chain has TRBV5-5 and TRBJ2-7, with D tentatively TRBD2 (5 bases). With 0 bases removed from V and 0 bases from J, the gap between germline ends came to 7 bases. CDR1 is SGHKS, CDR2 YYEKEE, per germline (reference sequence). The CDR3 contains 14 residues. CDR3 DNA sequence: TGTGCCAGCAGCTTGGTGGGGAGCTCCTACGAGCAGTACTTC. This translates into CASSLVGSSYEQYF.

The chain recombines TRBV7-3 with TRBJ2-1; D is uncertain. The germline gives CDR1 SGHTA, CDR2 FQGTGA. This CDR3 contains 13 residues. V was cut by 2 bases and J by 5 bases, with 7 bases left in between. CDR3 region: CASSLPSNNEQFF. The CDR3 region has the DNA TGTGCCAGCAGCTTACCCTCAAACAATGAGCAGTTCTTC.

CDR3 residues: CASRGEGGNEQFF. As DNA, the CDR3 is TGTGCCAGCCGGGGAGAAGGGGGCAATGAGCAGTTCTTC. The rearrangement links TRBV6-2 or TRBV6-3 to TRBJ2-1, with D tentatively TRBD1 (6 bases). Trimming took 8 bases from V and 6 from J, leaving 14 bases between them. This CDR3 has 13 residues. The germline V gene encodes CDR1 MNHEY and CDR2 SVGEGT.

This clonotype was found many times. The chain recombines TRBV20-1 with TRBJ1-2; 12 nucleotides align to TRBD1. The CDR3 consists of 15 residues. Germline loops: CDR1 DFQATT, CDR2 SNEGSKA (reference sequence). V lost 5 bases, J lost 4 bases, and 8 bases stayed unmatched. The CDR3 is CSASPGQGAVYGYTF. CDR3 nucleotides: TGCAGTGCTTCCCCGGGACAGGGGGCTGTCTATGGCTACACCTTC.

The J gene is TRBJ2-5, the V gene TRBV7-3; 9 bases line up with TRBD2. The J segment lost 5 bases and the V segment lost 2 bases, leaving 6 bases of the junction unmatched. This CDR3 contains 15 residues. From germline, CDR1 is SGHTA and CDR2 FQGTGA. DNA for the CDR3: TGTGCCAGCAGCTTAGGTAGCGGGGGATCGGAGACCCAGTACTTC. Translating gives CASSLGSGGSETQYF.

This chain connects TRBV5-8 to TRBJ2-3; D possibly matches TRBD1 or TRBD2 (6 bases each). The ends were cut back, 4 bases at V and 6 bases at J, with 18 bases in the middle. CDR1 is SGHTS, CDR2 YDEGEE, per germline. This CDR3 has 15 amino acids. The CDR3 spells CASSGGRIHADTQYF. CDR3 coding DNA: TGTGCCAGCAGCGGGGGGCGCATCCACGCGGATACGCAGTATTTT.

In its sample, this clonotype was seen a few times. CDR3 coding DNA: TGTGCCAGCGTCTCTGGGGGGACAGGGAACACCGGGGAGCTGTTTTTT. It encodes CASVSGGTGNTGELFF. The rearrangement joins TRBV25-1 to TRBJ2-2; 8 nucleotides agree with TRBD1. The CDR3 extends over 16 amino acids. Per the germline V gene, CDR1 is MGHDK and CDR2 is SYGVNS. The J segment lost 1 base and the V segment lost 8 bases, leaving 9 bases of the junction unmatched.

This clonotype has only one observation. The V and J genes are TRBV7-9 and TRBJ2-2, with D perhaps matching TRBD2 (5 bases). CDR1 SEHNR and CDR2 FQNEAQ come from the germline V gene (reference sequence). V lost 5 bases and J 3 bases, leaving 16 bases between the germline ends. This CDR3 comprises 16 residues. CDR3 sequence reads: CASSPSGGGHTGELFF. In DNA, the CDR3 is TGTGCCAGCAGCCCCTCTGGAGGAGGACACACCGGGGAGCTGTTTTTT. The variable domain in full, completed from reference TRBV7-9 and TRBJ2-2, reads DTGVSQNPRHKITKRGQNVTFRCDPISEHNRLYWYRQTLGQGPEFLTYFQNEAQLEKSRLLSDRFSAERPKGSFSTLEIQRTEQGDSAMYLCASSPSGGGHTGELFFGEGSRLTVL.

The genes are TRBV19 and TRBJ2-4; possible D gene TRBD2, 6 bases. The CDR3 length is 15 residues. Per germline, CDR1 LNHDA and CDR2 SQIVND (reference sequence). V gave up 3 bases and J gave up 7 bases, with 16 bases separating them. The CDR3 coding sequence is TGTGCCAGTAGTATCCGTTCGGGGGTCATCAACATTCAGTACTTC. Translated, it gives CASSIRSGVINIQYF.

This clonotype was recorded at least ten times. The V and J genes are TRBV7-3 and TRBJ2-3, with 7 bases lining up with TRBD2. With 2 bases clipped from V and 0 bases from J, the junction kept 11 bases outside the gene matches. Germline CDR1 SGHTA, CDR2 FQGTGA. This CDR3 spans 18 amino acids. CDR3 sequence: CASSLPSGGARSTDTQYF. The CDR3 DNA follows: TGTGCCAGCAGCTTACCTAGCGGAGGGGCCCGCAGCACAGATACGCAGTATTTT. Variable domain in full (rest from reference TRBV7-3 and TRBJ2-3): GAGVSQTPSNKVTEKGKYVELRCDPISGHTALYWYRQSLGQGPEFLIYFQGTGAADDSGLPNDRFFAVRPEGSVSTLKIQRTERGDSAVYLCASSLPSGGARSTDTQYFGPGTRLTVL.

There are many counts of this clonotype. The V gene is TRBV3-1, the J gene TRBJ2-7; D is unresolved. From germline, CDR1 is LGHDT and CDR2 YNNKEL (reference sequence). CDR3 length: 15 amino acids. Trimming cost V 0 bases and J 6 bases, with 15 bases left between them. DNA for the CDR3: TGTGCCAGCAGCCAAGACCTGTCCAATATAGGCGAGCAGTACTTC. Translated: CASSQDLSNIGEQYF.

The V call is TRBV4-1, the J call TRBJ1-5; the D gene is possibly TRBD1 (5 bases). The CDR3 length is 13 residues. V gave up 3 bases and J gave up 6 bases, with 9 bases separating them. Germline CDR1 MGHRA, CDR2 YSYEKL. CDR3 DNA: TGCGCCAGCAGCCAGGACATTCGTCAGCCCCAGCATTTT. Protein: CASSQDIRQPQHF.